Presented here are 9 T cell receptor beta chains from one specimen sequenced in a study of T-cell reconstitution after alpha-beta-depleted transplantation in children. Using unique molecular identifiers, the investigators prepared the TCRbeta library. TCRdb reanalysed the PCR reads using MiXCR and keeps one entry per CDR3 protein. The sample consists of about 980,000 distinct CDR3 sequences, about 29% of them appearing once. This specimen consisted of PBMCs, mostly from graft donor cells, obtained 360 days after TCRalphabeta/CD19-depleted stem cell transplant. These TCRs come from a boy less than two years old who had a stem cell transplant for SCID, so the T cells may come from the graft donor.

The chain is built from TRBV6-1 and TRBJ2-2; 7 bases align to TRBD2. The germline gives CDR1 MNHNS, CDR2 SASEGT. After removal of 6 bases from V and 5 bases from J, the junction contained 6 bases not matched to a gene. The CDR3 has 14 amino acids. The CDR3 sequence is CASSPAGLTGELFF. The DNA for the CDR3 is TGTGCCAGCAGCCCAGCGGGATTAACCGGGGAGCTGTTTTTT.

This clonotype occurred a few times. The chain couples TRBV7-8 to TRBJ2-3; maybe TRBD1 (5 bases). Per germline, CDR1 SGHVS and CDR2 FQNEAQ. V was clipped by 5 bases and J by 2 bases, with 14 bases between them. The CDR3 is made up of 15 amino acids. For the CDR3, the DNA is TGTGCCAGCAGCGCCATGGGGCCATCCACAGATACGCAGTATTTT. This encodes CASSAMGPSTDTQYF.

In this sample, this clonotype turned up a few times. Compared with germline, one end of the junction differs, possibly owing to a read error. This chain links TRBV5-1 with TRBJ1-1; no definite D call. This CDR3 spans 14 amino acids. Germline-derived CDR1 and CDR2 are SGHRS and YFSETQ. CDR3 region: CASSLASGNTEAFF. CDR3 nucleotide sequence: TGTGCCAGCAGCTTAGCATCTGGGAACACTGAAGCTTTCTTT.

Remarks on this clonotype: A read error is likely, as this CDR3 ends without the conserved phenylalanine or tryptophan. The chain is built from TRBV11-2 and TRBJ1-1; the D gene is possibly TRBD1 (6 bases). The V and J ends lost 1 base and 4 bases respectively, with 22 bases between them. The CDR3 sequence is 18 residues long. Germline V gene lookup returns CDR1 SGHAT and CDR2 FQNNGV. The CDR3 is CASSLVPGAGWGSTEAFC. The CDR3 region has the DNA TGTGCCAGCAGCTTAGTCCCGGGGGCAGGGTGGGGGAGCACTGAAGCTTTCTGT.

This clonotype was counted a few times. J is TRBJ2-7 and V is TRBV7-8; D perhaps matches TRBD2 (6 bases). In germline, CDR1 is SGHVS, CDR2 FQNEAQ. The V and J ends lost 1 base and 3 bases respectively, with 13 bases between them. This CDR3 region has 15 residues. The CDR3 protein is CASSLVGTDYYEQYF. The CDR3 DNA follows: TGTGCCAGCAGCTTAGTGGGGACTGACTACTACGAGCAGTACTTC. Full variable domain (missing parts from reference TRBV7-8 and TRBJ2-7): GAGVSQSPRYKVAKRGQDVALRCDPISGHVSLFWYQQALGQGPEFLTYFQNEAQLDKSGLPSDRFFAERPEGSVSTLKIQRTQQEDSAVYLCASSLVGTDYYEQYFGPGTRLTVT.

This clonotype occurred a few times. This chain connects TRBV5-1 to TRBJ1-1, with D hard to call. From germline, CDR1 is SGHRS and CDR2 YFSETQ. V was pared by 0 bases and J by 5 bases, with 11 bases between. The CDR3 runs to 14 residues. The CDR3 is CASSLDAGTTEAFF. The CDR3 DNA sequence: TGCGCCAGCAGCTTGGATGCGGGTACGACTGAAGCTTTCTTT.

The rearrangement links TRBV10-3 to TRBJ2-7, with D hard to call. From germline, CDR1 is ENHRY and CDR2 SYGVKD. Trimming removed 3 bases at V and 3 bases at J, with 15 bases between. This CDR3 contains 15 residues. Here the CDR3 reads CAISDYSPDLYEQYF. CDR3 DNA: TGTGCCATCAGTGACTACAGTCCTGACCTCTACGAGCAGTACTTC.

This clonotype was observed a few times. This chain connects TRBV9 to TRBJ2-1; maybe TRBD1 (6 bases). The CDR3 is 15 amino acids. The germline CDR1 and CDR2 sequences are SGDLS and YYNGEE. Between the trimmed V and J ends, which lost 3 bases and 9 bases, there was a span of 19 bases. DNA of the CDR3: TGTGCCAGCAGCGCTTCTCGGGTGGGGGCCGCTGAGCAGTTCTTC. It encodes CASSASRVGAAEQFF.

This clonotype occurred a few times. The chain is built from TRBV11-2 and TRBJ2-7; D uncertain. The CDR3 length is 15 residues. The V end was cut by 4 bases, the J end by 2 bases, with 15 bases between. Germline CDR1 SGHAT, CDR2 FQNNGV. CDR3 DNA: TGTGCCAGCAGCTCCACGGCCCGACAAACCTACGAGCAGTACTTC. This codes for CASSSTARQTYEQYF.